The rows below give T cell receptor beta chains drawn from one sample of a study of blood T cell repertoires in COVID-19. Sequencing used immunoSEQ multiplex PCR; TCRdb keeps in-frame clones, though not all of them. The table has tens of thousands of clones, roughly 83% seen once. The specimen sequenced was peripheral blood. The receptors here all came from a human donor in a cohort sampled during active COVID-19. Both conserved end residues are part of each CDR3. The order of the fields is CDR3 protein, CDR3 DNA, V gene, D gene, clone size, J gene. A D gene is named only where the DNA matches it firmly. Clone size is not always given. Where it is, it says once, few, many or a class for expanded clones.

CASSLVSGGHQETQYF TGTGCCAGCAGTTTAGTGTCAGGGGGCCACCAAGAGACCCAGTACTTC TRBV28 TRBD1 . TRBJ2-5
CASRDRGYYEQYF TGTGCCAGTAGGGACAGGGGATACTACGAGCAGTACTTC TRBV19 TRBD1 . TRBJ2-7
CASSPRPARGNNEQFF TGTGCCAGCAGTCCCCGCCCAGCGCGAGGGAACAATGAGCAGTTCTTC TRBV28 . few TRBJ2-1
CASSPGQTSIYGYTF TGTGCCAGCAGTCCGGGACAGACCTCTATCTATGGCTACACCTTC TRBV27 TRBD1 . TRBJ1-2
CASSYSRVREGEKLFF TGTGCCAGCAGTTACTCGCGTGTCAGGGAGGGCGAAAAACTGTTTTTT TRBV6-5 . . TRBJ1-4
CASSAQGYTGELFF TGCGCCAGCAGCGCCCAGGGGTACACCGGGGAGCTGTTTTTT TRBV5-1 . . TRBJ2-2
CASSQLRDRGLYGYTF TGTGCCAGCAGCCAACTGAGGGACAGGGGGCTTTATGGCTACACCTTC TRBV4-2 TRBD1 . TRBJ1-2
CASSPPGNSGNTIYF TGTGCCAGCTCACCACCCGGGAACTCTGGAAACACCATATATTTT TRBV18 . . TRBJ1-3
CASSELASLNEQFF TGTGCCAGCAGTGAACTAGCGTCCTTGAATGAGCAGTTCTTC TRBV2 . . TRBJ2-1
CAWSVDGAGRETQYF TGTGCCTGGAGTGTAGATGGGGCTGGGAGGGAGACCCAGTACTTC TRBV30 . . TRBJ2-5
CASSYGGNNSPLHF TGTGCCAGCAGTTACGGAGGGAACAATTCACCCCTCCACTTT TRBV6-6 . . TRBJ1-6
CASSSRGGHTGELFF TGTGCCAGCAGCTCACGGGGGGGCCACACCGGGGAGCTGTTTTTT TRBV5-4 TRBD2 . TRBJ2-2
CASSPGLAGVYEQFF TGTGCCAGCAGCCCGGGCTTGGCGGGAGTCTATGAGCAGTTCTTC TRBV11-2 TRBD2 . TRBJ2-1
CASSPDRAGNTIYF TGTGCCAGCAGCCCGGACAGGGCAGGAAACACCATATATTTT TRBV11-2 TRBD1 few TRBJ1-3
CASSPRQDLTGELFF TGTGCCAGCTCACCTCGACAGGATCTGACCGGGGAGCTGTTTTTT TRBV18 . . TRBJ2-2
CASSKANSNQPQHF TGTGCCAGCAGTAAAGCAAATAGCAATCAGCCCCAGCATTTT TRBV28 . . TRBJ1-5
CASSFAENTEAFF TGCGCCAGCAGCTTTGCAGAGAACACTGAAGCTTTCTTT TRBV5-1 . . TRBJ1-1
CASSRQGVNTEAFF TGTGCCAGCAGCCGACAGGGGGTGAACACTGAAGCTTTCTTT TRBV3-1/TRBV3-2 TRBD1 once TRBJ1-1
CASSPSGGAYQPQHF TGTGCCAGCTCGCCCTCAGGGGGCGCGTATCAGCCCCAGCATTTT TRBV18 TRBD1 once TRBJ1-5
CSASPSDRGNQPQHF TGCAGTGCTAGTCCCTCGGACAGGGGAAATCAGCCCCAGCATTTT TRBV20-1 TRBD1 . TRBJ1-5
CASSLQLQIPEQFF TGTGCCAGCAGTTTACAATTACAGATCCCTGAGCAGTTCTTC TRBV6-5 . . TRBJ2-1
CASSLGQGKWEYSGYTF TGTGCCAGCAGCTTAGGACAGGGAAAGTGGGAATATTCTGGCTACACCTTC TRBV7-9 TRBD1 . TRBJ1-2
CASSVGQTTGELFF TGTGCCAGCAGCGTAGGACAGACCACCGGGGAGCTGTTTTTT TRBV9 . . TRBJ2-2
CASSVARPGGDYGYTF TGTGCCAGCAGCGTAGCGAGGCCAGGTGGAGACTATGGCTACACCTTC TRBV5-4 . . TRBJ1-2
CASRGQTQGNQPQHF TGTGCCAGCAGGGGACAGACCCAGGGTAATCAGCCCCAGCATTTT TRBV2 TRBD1 . TRBJ1-5
CASSIQATGELFF TGTGCCAGTAGTATCCAAGCCACCGGGGAGCTGTTTTTT TRBV19 . few TRBJ2-2
CASSFLGDEAFF TGTGCCAGCAGTTTTCTAGGGGATGAAGCTTTCTTT TRBV27 . . TRBJ1-1
CATSTGGQGGQSTQYF TGTGCCACCAGCACCGGAGGGCAGGGGGGACAGTCGACGCAGTATTTT TRBV15 . . TRBJ2-3
CASSYARDTTYEQYF TGTGCCAGCAGTTACGCCAGGGACACGACTTACGAGCAGTACTTC TRBV6-5 . . TRBJ2-7
CASSLGPPGYTNEKLFF TGTGCCAGCAGCTTAGGCCCACCAGGGTACACTAATGAAAAACTGTTTTTT TRBV7-9 . once TRBJ1-4
CASSRRGESTTNEKLFF TGCGCCAGCAGTCGCAGGGGGGAGTCTACAACTAATGAAAAACTGTTTTTT TRBV5-1 TRBD1 . TRBJ1-4
CASSSGDLSGANVLTF TGTGCCAGCAGCTCAGGTGATCTCTCTGGGGCCAACGTCCTGACTTTC TRBV7-3 . . TRBJ2-6
CASSQGYWGAIYEQYF TGCGCCAGCAGCCAAGGGTACTGGGGAGCAATCTACGAGCAGTACTTC TRBV4-3 . few TRBJ2-7
CASSGSLGGGGYTF TGTGCCAGCAGCGGTTCCCTAGGTGGTGGTGGCTACACCTTC TRBV9 . few TRBJ1-2
CASSEAPISVSNQPQHF TGTGCCAGCAGTGAAGCGCCTATATCTGTGAGCAATCAGCCCCAGCATTTT TRBV6-1 . . TRBJ1-5
CATSSSYSYNEQFF TGTGCCACCAGCAGCTCCTACTCCTACAATGAGCAGTTCTTC TRBV15 . . TRBJ2-1
CASGTQNTEAFF TGTGCCAGTGGGACACAGAACACTGAAGCTTTCTTT TRBV3-1/TRBV3-2 . . TRBJ1-1
CASRDRQYNQPQHF TGTGCCAGTAGGGACAGGCAGTACAATCAGCCCCAGCATTTT TRBV19 TRBD1 few TRBJ1-5
CASSSIEITGAGNTEAFF TGTGCCAGCAGCTCAATTGAAATCACAGGGGCGGGAAACACTGAAGCTTTCTTT TRBV7-8 TRBD1 . TRBJ1-1
CASTGRESQETQYF TGTGCCAGCACTGGGCGGGAGAGTCAAGAGACCCAGTACTTC TRBV6-6 TRBD2 . TRBJ2-5
CATSRDWRRGGTGDQPQHF TGTGCCACCAGCAGAGATTGGCGACGGGGGGGCACAGGGGATCAGCCCCAGCATTTT TRBV15 TRBD1 . TRBJ1-5
CASSSPGARAGELFF TGTGCCAGCAGCTCTCCAGGGGCTAGGGCCGGGGAGCTGTTTTTT TRBV7-3 . few TRBJ2-2
CAWDLGAGANVLTF TGTGCCTGGGATCTTGGGGCGGGGGCCAACGTCCTGACTTTC TRBV30 . . TRBJ2-6
CASSDRHYGYTF TGTGCCAGCAGTGACAGGCACTATGGCTACACCTTC TRBV6-1 . . TRBJ1-2
CASSDYRGSYGYTF TGTGCCAGCAGTGACTATAGGGGCAGCTATGGCTACACCTTC TRBV25-1 . . TRBJ1-2
CASSLGGGIAKNIQYF TGCGCCAGCAGCTTGGGCGGGGGAATAGCCAAAAACATTCAGTACTTC TRBV5-1 TRBD2 . TRBJ2-4
CASIDPQAPYEQYF TGTGCCAGCATCGACCCTCAGGCTCCCTACGAGCAGTACTTC TRBV6-5 . once TRBJ2-7
CASSLAGDEQYF TGTGCCAGCAGTTTGGCAGGGGACGAGCAGTACTTC TRBV6-2/TRBV6-3 . . TRBJ2-7
CASSLTGGGTEAFF TGTGCCAGCAGTCTGACAGGGGGAGGCACTGAAGCTTTCTTT TRBV6-6 TRBD1 . TRBJ1-1
CASSLDSGRNTGELFF TGTGCCAGCAGCTTAGATAGCGGGAGAAACACCGGGGAGCTGTTTTTT TRBV7-2 TRBD2 . TRBJ2-2
CAWSVTRGPDTQYF TGTGCCTGGAGTGTAACCAGAGGGCCAGATACGCAGTATTTT TRBV30 . few TRBJ2-3
CASSPTAGRGNQPQHF TGTGCCAGCTCACCAACGGCGGGTCGAGGCAATCAGCCCCAGCATTTT TRBV18 . . TRBJ1-5
CASSFRVYSGNTIYF TGTGCCAGCAGCTTCCGCGTGTACTCTGGAAACACCATATATTTT TRBV7-8 . . TRBJ1-3
CASSTRDRGTEAFF TGTGCCAGCAGCACCCGGGACAGGGGGACTGAAGCTTTCTTT TRBV7-2 TRBD1 few TRBJ1-1